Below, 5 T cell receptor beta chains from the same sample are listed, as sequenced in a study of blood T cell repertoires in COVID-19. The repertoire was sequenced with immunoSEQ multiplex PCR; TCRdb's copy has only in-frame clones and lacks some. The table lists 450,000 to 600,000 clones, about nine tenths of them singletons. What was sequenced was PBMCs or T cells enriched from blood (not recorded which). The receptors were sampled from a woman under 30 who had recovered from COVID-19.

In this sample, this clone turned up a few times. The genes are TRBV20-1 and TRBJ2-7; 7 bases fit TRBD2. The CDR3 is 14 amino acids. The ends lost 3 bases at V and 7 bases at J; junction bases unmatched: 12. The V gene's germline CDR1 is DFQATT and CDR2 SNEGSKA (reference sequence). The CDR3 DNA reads TGCAGTGCTAGTTCAGACAGCCTCGGGAGGGAGCAGTACTTC. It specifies CSASSDSLGREQYF.

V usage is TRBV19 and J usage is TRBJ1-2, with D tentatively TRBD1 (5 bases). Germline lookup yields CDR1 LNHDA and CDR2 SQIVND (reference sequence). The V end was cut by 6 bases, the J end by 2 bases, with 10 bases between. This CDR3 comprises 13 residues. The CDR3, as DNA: TGTGCCAGTAGCCAGGGATTCAACTATGGCTACACCTTC. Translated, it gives CASSQGFNYGYTF. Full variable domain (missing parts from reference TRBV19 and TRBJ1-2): DGGITQSPKYLFRKEGQNVTLSCEQNLNHDAMYWYRQDPGQGLRLIYYSQIVNDFQKGDIAEGYSVSREKKESFPLTVTSAQKNPTAFYLCASSQGFNYGYTFGSGTRLTVV.

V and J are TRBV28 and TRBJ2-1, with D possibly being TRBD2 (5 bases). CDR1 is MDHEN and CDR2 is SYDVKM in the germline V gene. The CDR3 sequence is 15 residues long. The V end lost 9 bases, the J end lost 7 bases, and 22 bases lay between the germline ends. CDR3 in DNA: TGTGCCAGGGAATTCGGACGTGGCCCGGGGAATGAGCAGTTCTTC. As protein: CAREFGRGPGNEQFF.

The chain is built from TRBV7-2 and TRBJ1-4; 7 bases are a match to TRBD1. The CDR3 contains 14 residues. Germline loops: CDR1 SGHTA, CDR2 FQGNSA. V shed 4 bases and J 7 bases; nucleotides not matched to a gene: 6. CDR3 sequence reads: CASSSGQALEKLFF. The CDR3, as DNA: TGTGCCAGCAGCTCCGGACAGGCCCTTGAAAAACTGTTTTTT.

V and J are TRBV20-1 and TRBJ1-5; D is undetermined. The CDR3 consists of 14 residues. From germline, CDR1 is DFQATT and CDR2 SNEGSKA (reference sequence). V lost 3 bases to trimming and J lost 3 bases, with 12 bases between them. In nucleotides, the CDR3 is TGCAGTGCTAGTTATGGCGGCTTCAATCAGCCCCAGCATTTT. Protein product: CSASYGGFNQPQHF.